This T cell receptor beta chain was sequenced during a study of T cell repertoires in cytomegalovirus infection. Findings of the study overall: Summed frequency of shared TCR beta families picked out CMV carriers who also had the relevant HLA. Within the response measured ex vivo, HLA-C-restricted CMV-specific TCR beta clonotypes were dominant.

To note about this clonotype: What it recognizes is unknown.

In TCRdb, the reads were re-called with MiXCR into one record per CDR3 protein. The repertoire holds approximately 500,000 distinct CDR3 sequences, with about 30% as singletons. The CDR3 runs 16 residues. Per germline, CDR1 MDHEN and CDR2 SYDVKM. Trimming removed 2 bases at V and 7 bases at J, with 18 bases between. Sequenced material: PBMCs. The chain employs TRBV28 and TRBJ1-5, with D possibly matching TRBD1 (5 bases). The TCR originated in a human donor in good health (CMV status not recorded). Some clones in this sample may be carry-over from other donors' samples. The CDR3 loop is CASSLLGLPERQPQHF. For the CDR3, the DNA is TGTGCCAGCAGTTTACTGGGGCTCCCCGAGAGGCAGCCCCAGCATTTT. The full variable domain, in which reference TRBV28 and TRBJ1-5 provide the parts outside the CDR3, is DVKVTQSSRYLVKRTGEKVFLECVQDMDHENMFWYRQDPGLGLRLIYFSYDVKMKEKGDIPEGYSVSREKKERFSLILESASTNQTSMYLCASSLLGLPERQPQHFGDGTRLSIL.